This T cell receptor beta chain was found in a study of T-cell memory formation after mild COVID-19. General study findings and limits: Clones that got smaller from day 15 to 85 had even CD4/CD8, while clones growing later tipped toward CD4+.

One entry per CDR3 protein results from TCRdb running MiXCR on the 5' RACE reads. The table includes hundreds of thousands of distinct CDR3 sequences, around 16% detected once. This clonotype was seen a handful of times. Its antigen is currently unknown. The sample was PBMCs or a T cell subset sorted from them (not recorded which). The source of this sequence is an adult woman who had mild COVID-19 (a few samples of this study predate the infection). Cell type and time point are not known.

CDR3 amino acids: CSVSPSGSPIRELFF. CDR3 nucleotide sequence: TGCAGCGTAAGCCCTAGCGGGAGCCCGATTAGGGAGCTGTTTTTT. The rearrangement links TRBV29-1 to TRBJ2-2, with TRBD2 matching 10 bases. The CDR3 length is 15 residues. V trimming: 6 bases; J trimming: 9 bases; junction bases outside the gene matches: 13. Per the germline V gene, CDR1 is SQVTM and CDR2 is ANQGSEA.